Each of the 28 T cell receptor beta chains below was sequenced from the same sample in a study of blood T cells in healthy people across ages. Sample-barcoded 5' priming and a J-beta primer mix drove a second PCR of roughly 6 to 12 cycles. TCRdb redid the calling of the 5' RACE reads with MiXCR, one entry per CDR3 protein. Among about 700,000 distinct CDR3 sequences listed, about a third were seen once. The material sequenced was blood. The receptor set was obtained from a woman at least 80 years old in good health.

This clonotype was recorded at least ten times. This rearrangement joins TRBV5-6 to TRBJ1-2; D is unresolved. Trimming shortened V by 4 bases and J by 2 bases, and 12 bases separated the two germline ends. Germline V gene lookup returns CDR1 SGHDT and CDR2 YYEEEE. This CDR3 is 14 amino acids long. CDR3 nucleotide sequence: TGTGCCAGCAGCGTCGACGCCAAGAACTATGGCTACACCTTC. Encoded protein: CASSVDAKNYGYTF.

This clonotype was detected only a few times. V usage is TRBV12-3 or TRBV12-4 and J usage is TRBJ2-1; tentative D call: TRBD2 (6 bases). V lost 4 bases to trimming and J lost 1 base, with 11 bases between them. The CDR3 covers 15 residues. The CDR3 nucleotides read TGTGCCAGCAGTTCGGCCCGGGAGTCCTACAATGAGCAGTTCTTC. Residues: CASSSARESYNEQFF.

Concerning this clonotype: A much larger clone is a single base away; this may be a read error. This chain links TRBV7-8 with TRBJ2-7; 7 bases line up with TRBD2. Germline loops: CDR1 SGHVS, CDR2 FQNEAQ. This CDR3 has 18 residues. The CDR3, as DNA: TGTGCCAGCAACTTAGGCCACCCGGGGGGTTTCAGCTCCTACGAGCAGTACTTC. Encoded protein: CASNLGHPGGFSSYEQYF.

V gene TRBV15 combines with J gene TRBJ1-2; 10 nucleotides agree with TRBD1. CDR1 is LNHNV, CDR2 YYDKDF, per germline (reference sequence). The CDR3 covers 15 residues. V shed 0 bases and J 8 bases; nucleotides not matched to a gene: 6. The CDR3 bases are TGTGCCACCAGCAGAGATCGGGGGACAGGGGTGGGCTACACCTTC. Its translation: CATSRDRGTGVGYTF.

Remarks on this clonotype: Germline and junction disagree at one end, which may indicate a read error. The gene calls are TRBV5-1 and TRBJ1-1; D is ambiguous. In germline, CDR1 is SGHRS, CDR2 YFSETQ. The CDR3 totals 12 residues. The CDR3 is CASSGPPTEAFF. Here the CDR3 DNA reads TGTGCCAGCAGCGGGCCCCCGACTGAAGCTTTCTTT.

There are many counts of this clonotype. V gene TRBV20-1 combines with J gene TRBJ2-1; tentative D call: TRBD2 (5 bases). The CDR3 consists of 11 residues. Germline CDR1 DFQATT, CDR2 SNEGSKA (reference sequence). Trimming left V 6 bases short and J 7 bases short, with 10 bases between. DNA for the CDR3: TGCAGTGCGACACTAGAAAATGAGCAGTTCTTC. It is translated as CSATLENEQFF.

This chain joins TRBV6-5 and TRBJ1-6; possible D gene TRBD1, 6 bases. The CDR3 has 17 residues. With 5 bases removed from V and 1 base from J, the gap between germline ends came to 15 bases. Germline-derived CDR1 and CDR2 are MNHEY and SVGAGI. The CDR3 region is CASSHPGGQSYNSPLHF. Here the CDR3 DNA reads TGTGCCAGCAGTCACCCGGGGGGCCAATCCTATAATTCACCCCTCCACTTT.

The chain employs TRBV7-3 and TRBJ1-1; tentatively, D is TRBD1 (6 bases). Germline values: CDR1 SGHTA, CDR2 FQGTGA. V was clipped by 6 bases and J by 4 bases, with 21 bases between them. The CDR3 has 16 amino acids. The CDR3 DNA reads TGTGCCAGCAGTTTCCCGAACCCCGGGGGGGCCACTGAAGCTTTCTTT. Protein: CASSFPNPGGATEAFF.

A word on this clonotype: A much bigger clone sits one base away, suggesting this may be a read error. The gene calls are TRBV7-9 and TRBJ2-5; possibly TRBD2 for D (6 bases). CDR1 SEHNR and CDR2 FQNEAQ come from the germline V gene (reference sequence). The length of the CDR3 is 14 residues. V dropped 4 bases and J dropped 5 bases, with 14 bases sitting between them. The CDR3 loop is CASSCPSDAETQYF. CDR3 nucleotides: TGTGCCAGCAGCTGCCCTAGCGATGCGGAGACCCAGTACTTC.

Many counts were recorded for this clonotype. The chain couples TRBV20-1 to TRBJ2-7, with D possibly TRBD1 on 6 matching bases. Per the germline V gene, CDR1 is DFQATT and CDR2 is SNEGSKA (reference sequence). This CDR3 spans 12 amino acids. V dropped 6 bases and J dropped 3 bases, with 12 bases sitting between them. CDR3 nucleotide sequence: TGCAGTGCGAGGGGGACATTCTACGAGCAGTACTTC. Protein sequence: CSARGTFYEQYF.

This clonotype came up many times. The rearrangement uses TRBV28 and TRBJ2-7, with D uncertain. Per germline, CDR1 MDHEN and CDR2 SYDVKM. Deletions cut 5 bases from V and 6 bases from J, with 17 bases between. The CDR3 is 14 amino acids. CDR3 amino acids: CASSPPSWLAEQYF. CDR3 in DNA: TGTGCCAGCAGTCCTCCCTCATGGTTAGCCGAGCAGTACTTC.

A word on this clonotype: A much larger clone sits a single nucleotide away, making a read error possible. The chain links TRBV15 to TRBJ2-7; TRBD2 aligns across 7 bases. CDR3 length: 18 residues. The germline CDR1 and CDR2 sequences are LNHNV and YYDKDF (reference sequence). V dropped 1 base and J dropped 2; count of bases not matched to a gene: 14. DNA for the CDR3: TGTGCCACCAGCAGAGTCGGGCTAGTGGGGGGGACCACCTACGAGCAGTACTTC. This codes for CATSRVGLVGGTTYEQYF.

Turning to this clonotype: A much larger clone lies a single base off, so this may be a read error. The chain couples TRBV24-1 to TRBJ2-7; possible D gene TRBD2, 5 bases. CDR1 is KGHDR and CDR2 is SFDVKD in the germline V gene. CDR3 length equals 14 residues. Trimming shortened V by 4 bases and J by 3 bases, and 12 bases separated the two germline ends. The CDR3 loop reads CATSDRRRGYEQYF. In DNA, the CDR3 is TGTGCCACCAGTGACCGCCGACGGGGCTACGAGCAGTACTTC.

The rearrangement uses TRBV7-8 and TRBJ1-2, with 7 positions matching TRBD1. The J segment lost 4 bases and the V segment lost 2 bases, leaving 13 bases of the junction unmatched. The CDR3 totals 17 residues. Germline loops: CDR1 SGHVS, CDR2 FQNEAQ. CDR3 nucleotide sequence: TGTGCCAGCAGCTTACGTCTGACAGGGTCGGGCCCCTATGGCTACACCTTC. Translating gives CASSLRLTGSGPYGYTF.

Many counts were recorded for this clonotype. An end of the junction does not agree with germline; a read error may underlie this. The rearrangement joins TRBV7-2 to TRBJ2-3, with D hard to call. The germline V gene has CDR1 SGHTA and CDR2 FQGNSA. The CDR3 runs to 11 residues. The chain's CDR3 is CASSLEDTQYF. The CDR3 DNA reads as TGCGCCAGCAGCTTGGAAGATACGCAGTATTTT.

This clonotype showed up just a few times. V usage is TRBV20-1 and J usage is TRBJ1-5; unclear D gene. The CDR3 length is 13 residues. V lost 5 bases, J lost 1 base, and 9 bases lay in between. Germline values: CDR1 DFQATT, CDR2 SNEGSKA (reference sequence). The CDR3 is CSASAGSNQPQHF. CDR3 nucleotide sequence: TGCAGTGCTTCGGCGGGCAGCAATCAGCCCCAGCATTTT.

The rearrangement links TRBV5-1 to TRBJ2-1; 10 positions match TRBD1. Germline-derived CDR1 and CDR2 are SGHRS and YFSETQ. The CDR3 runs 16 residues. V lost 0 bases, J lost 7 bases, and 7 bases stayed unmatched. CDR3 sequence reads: CASSLAVDRGRNEQFF. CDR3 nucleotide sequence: TGCGCCAGCAGCTTGGCCGTGGACAGGGGGAGAAATGAGCAGTTCTTC.

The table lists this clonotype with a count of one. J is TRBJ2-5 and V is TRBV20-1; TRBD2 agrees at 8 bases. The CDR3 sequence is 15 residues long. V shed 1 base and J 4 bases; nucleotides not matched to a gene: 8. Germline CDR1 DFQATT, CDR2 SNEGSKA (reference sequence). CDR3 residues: CSARAGTRFSETQYF. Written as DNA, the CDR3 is TGCAGTGCTAGAGCGGGGACTAGATTCTCAGAGACCCAGTACTTC.

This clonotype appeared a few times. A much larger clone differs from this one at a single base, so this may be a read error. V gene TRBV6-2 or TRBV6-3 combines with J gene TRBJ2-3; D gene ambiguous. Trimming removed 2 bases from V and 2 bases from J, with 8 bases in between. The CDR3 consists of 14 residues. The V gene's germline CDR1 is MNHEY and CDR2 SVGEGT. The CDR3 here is CASSYPPYTDTQYF. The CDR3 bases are TGTGCCAGCAGTTACCCGCCTTACACAGATACGCAGTATTTT.

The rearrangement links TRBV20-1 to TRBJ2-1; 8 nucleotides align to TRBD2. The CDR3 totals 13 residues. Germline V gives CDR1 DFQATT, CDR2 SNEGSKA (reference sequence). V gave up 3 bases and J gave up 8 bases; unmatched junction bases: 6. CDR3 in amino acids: CSARGTSSDEQFF. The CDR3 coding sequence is TGCAGTGCTAGGGGGACTAGTAGCGATGAGCAGTTCTTC.

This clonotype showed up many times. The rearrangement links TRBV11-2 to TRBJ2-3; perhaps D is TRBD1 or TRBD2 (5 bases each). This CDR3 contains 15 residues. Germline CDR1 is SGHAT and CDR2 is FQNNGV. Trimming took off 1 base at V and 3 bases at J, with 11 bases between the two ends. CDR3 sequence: CASSLAPGTTDTQYF. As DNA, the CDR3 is TGTGCCAGCAGCTTAGCCCCAGGGACGACAGATACGCAGTATTTT.

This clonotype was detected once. CDR3 bases: TGTGCCTCCGGCAGAGGAGGGGGCTCAAATACGCAGTATTTT. Protein: CASGRGGGSNTQYF. V usage is TRBV15 and J usage is TRBJ2-3, with D possibly matching TRBD1 (7 bases). CDR3 length: 14 residues. Germline CDR1 is LNHNV and CDR2 is YYDKDF (reference sequence). V was clipped by 11 bases and J by 7 bases, with 22 bases between them.

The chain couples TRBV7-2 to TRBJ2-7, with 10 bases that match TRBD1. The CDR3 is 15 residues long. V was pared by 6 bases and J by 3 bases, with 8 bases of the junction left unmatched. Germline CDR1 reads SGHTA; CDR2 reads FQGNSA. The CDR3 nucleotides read TGTGCCAGCAGGAGGACAGGGGGTACGTTCTACGAGCAGTACTTC. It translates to CASRRTGGTFYEQYF.

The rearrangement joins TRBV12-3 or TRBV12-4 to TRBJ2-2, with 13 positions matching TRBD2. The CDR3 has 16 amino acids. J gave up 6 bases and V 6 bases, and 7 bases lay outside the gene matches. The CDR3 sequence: CASRTTTSGRAGELFF. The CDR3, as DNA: TGTGCCAGCAGGACAACAACTAGCGGGAGGGCCGGGGAGCTGTTTTTT.

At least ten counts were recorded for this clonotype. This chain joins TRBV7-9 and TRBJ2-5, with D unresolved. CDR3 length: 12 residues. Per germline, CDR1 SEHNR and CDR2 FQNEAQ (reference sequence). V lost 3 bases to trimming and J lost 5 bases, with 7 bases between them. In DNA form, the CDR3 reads TGTGCCAGCAGCTTGTTAAGGGAGACCCAGTACTTC. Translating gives CASSLLRETQYF.

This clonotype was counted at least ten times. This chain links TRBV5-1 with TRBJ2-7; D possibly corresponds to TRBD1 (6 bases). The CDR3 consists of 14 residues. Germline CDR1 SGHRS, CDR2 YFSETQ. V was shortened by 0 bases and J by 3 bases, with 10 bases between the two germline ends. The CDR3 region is CASSLGDNSYEQYF. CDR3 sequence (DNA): TGCGCCAGCAGCTTGGGGGACAACAGCTACGAGCAGTACTTC.

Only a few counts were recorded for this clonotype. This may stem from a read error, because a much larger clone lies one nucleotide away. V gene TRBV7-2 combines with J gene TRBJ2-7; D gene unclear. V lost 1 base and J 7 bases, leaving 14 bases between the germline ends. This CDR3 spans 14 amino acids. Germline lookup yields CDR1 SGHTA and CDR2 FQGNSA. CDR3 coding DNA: TGTGCCAGCAGCTTAGGGGCCGGATACAATGAGCAGTACTTC. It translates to CASSLGAGYNEQYF.

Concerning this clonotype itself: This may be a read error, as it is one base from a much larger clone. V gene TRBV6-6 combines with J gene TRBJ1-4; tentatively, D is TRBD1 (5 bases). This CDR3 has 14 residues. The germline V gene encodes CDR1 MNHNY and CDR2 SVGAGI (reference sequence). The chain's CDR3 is CATGGRPTNEELFF. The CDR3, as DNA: TGTGCCACTGGGGGACGGCCTACTAATGAAGAACTGTTTTTT.